A selection of T cell receptor beta chains follows, all from one sample in a study of blood T cell repertoires in COVID-19. Method: immunoSEQ multiplex PCR; TCRdb's copy keeps in-frame clones and lacks some. The sample holds some 330,000 clones, 85% to 90% seen once. The source material was peripheral blood. These TCRs come from a woman in her forties or fifties with active or convalescent COVID-19. The CDR3 runs from the conserved cysteine through the conserved F or W. A D gene is named only where the DNA matches it firmly. Some rows have no size entry. The others give once, few or many, or a class for an expanded clone.

once	TRBD1	TRBV30	TRBJ1-2	CAWRVLGQGIYGYTF	TGTGCCTGGAGGGTCCTGGGACAGGGGATCTATGGCTACACCTTC
.	.	TRBV2	TRBJ1-1	CASSVVRNTEAFF	TGTGCCAGCAGTGTCGTCAGGAACACTGAAGCTTTCTTT
.	.	TRBV28	TRBJ1-5	CASSFPQANQPQHF	TGTGCCAGCAGTTTCCCCCAGGCCAATCAGCCCCAGCATTTT
.	TRBD2	TRBV19	TRBJ2-2	CASSPRGGADTGELFF	TGTGCCAGTAGCCCCCGGGGGGGGGCGGACACCGGGGAGCTGTTTTTT
few	.	TRBV18	TRBJ1-3	CASSPLMEGTGNTIYF	TGTGCCAGCTCACCGCTCATGGAGGGGACTGGAAACACCATATATTTT
.	TRBD1	TRBV28	TRBJ1-3	CASKATGGTGNTIYF	TGTGCCAGCAAAGCGACAGGGGGCACTGGAAACACCATATATTTT
.	TRBD2	TRBV4-1	TRBJ2-1	CASSQEWGAGLAGGRSYNEQFF	TGCGCCAGCAGCCAAGAGTGGGGGGCAGGACTAGCGGGAGGGCGCTCCTACAATGAGCAGTTCTTC
.	TRBD1	TRBV4-1	TRBJ2-5	CASSQGPGQTQETQYF	TGCGCCAGCAGCCAAGGTCCGGGACAGACCCAAGAGACCCAGTACTTC
.	TRBD1	TRBV27	TRBJ2-7	CASSPGTGGYEQYF	TGTGCCAGCAGTCCCGGGACAGGGGGCTACGAGCAGTACTTC
.	TRBD2	TRBV19	TRBJ2-3	CASSRRSQAGGLRALYSTDTQYF	TGTGCCAGTAGTAGGAGGAGTCAAGCGGGGGGGCTCAGGGCCCTCTATTCCACAGATACGCAGTATTTT
.	.	TRBV4-1	TRBJ2-3	CASSPFWGVDTDTQYF	TGCGCCAGCAGCCCTTTCTGGGGAGTTGACACAGATACGCAGTATTTT
.	TRBD1	TRBV27	TRBJ2-7	CASSLSTGRDEQYF	TGTGCCAGCAGTTTATCGACAGGGCGGGACGAGCAGTACTTC
.	TRBD1	TRBV11-2	TRBJ2-7	CASRELRGRVYEQYF	TGTGCCAGCAGGGAACTGAGGGGGCGCGTCTACGAGCAGTACTTC
.	TRBD2	TRBV6-2/TRBV6-3	TRBJ2-7	CASSTRGSGSPYEQYF	TGTGCCAGCAGTACCCGGGGTAGCGGGAGCCCCTACGAGCAGTACTTC
.	TRBD1	TRBV5-1	TRBJ2-7	CASSLGDREITYEQYF	TGCGCCAGCAGCCTGGGGGACAGGGAAATAACCTACGAGCAGTACTTC
.	.	TRBV2	TRBJ1-2	CASSTRQGSRYGYTF	TGTGCCAGCAGTACCCGTCAGGGTAGTCGCTATGGCTACACCTTC
.	TRBD2	TRBV6-2/TRBV6-3	TRBJ2-1	CASSGGSSYNEQFF	TGTGCCAGCAGTGGCGGGAGCTCCTACAATGAGCAGTTCTTC
.	TRBD2	TRBV18	TRBJ2-1	CASSPPGLARWNEQFF	TGTGCCAGCTCACCACCGGGACTAGCGAGGTGGAATGAGCAGTTCTTC
few	.	TRBV7-2	TRBJ1-3	CASSLVVTASGNTIYF	TGTGCCAGCAGCTTAGTCGTGACAGCCTCTGGAAACACCATATATTTT
.	TRBD1	TRBV15	TRBJ1-5	CATSRDFGTGNQPQHF	TGTGCCACCAGCAGAGATTTTGGGACAGGGAATCAGCCCCAGCATTTT
.	TRBD1	TRBV30	TRBJ1-4	CAWSRQGMDEKLFF	TGTGCCTGGAGTAGACAGGGGATGGATGAAAAACTGTTTTTT
.	TRBD1	TRBV4-3	TRBJ2-1	CASSTEGQGANEQFF	TGCGCCAGCAGCACCGAAGGACAGGGGGCAAATGAGCAGTTCTTC
.	.	TRBV28	TRBJ1-6	CASRNRVTSPLHF	TGTGCCAGCAGAAACAGGGTAACTTCACCCCTCCACTTT
.	.	TRBV12-5	TRBJ1-2	CASGLRSGVSFNYGYTF	TGTGCTAGTGGTTTGAGGTCAGGGGTCTCCTTCAACTATGGCTACACCTTC
.	.	TRBV11-3	TRBJ2-5	CASSLAAGETQYF	TGTGCCAGCAGCCTAGCAGCAGGGGAGACCCAGTACTTC
.	.	TRBV5-8	TRBJ1-5	CASSLGGRSNQPQHF	TGTGCCAGCAGCTTGGGCGGGCGAAGCAATCAGCCCCAGCATTTT
.	.	TRBV9	TRBJ1-5	CASSVEPGLGQPQHF	TGTGCCAGCAGCGTAGAGCCAGGGTTGGGTCAGCCCCAGCATTTT
.	TRBD2	TRBV29-1	TRBJ2-5	CSVVYSGRSETQYF	TGCAGCGTTGTGTATAGCGGGAGATCGGAGACCCAGTACTTC
.	.	TRBV7-2	TRBJ1-1	CASSSTENTEAFF	TGTGCCAGCAGCAGTACAGAGAACACTGAAGCTTTCTTT
.	TRBD1	TRBV6-5	TRBJ1-4	CASSYQDRAGEKLFF	TGTGCCAGCAGTTATCAGGACAGGGCAGGTGAAAAACTGTTTTTT
.	.	TRBV7-6	TRBJ1-1	CASSPEMNTEAFF	TGTGCCAGCAGCCCCGAGATGAACACTGAAGCTTTCTTT
.	TRBD1	TRBV5-1	TRBJ2-1	CASSLADRAYNEQFF	TGCGCCAGCAGCTTGGCTGACAGGGCTTACAATGAGCAGTTCTTC
.	TRBD1	TRBV19	TRBJ2-7	CASSRDRGSYEQYF	TGTGCCAGTAGTAGGGACAGAGGCTCCTACGAGCAGTACTTC
.	TRBD1	TRBV3-1/TRBV3-2	TRBJ1-5	CASSPAGGDCSNQPQHF	TGTGCCAGCAGCCCCGCAGGGGGCGATTGTAGCAATCAGCCCCAGCATTTT
.	TRBD1	TRBV19	TRBJ1-1	CASSKGGANSNTEAFF	TGTGCCAGTAGTAAAGGGGGCGCGAACTCGAACACTGAAGCTTTCTTT
.	TRBD1	TRBV7-3	TRBJ2-1	CASSLMGQGAPIEQFF	TGTGCCAGCAGCTTAATGGGACAGGGGGCCCCTATTGAGCAGTTCTTC
.	.	TRBV10-3	TRBJ2-7	CAIEPGALRGQYF	TGTGCCATCGAGCCAGGGGCGTTACGCGGGCAGTACTTC
.	.	TRBV19	TRBJ1-6	CASSIEAGRSSPLHF	TGTGCCAGTAGTATTGAAGCCGGTCGATCCTCACCCCTCCACTTT
.	TRBD2	TRBV14	TRBJ2-1	CASSPRGGGAFF	TGTGCCAGCAGCCCCCGGGGGGGTGGTGCGTTCTTC
.	TRBD2	TRBV14	TRBJ2-7	CASSLRPGQGLAGVFYEQYF	TGTGCCAGCAGCTTACGACCGGGACAGGGACTAGCGGGAGTCTTTTACGAGCAGTACTTC
.	.	TRBV7-2	TRBJ1-4	CASSLSWAGNEKLFF	TGTGCCAGCAGCTTATCTTGGGCGGGGAATGAAAAACTGTTTTTT
.	TRBD1	TRBV18	TRBJ2-7	CASSPAGDSSYEQYF	TGTGCCAGCTCACCGGCCGGGGACAGTTCCTACGAGCAGTACTTC
.	.	TRBV5-1	TRBJ2-7	CASSSGTTRSGEQYF	TGCGCCAGCAGCTCTGGGACGACTAGGTCGGGCGAGCAGTACTTC
.	TRBD1	TRBV18	TRBJ1-3	CASSLGQGPSGNTIYF	TGTGCCAGCTCACTCGGACAGGGGCCATCAGGAAACACCATATATTTT
.	.	TRBV6-1	TRBJ1-2	CASSERTTHGYTF	TGTGCCAGCAGTGAAAGGACAACTCATGGCTACACCTTC
.	TRBD1	TRBV5-1	TRBJ1-4	CASSVGQGAEKLFF	TGCGCCAGCAGCGTAGGACAGGGGGCGGAAAAACTGTTTTTT
.	.	TRBV30	TRBJ1-1	CAWSPLNGQMNTEAFF	TGTGCCTGGAGTCCACTTAATGGACAGATGAACACTGAAGCTTTCTTT
.	.	TRBV2	TRBJ1-2	CASNPERTIGYTF	TGTGCCAGCAATCCTGAACGGACTATTGGCTACACCTTC
.	.	TRBV18	TRBJ2-7	CASSPSQGRYEQYF	TGTGCCAGCTCACCCTCACAGGGTCGGTACGAGCAGTACTTC
.	.	TRBV7-9	TRBJ2-3	CASSLLVDPRGTDTQYF	TGTGCCAGCAGCTTATTGGTGGACCCGAGGGGGACAGATACGCAGTATTTT